A selection of T cell receptor beta chains follows, all from one sample in a study of CD8+ T cells in alopecia areata. Assay: immunoSEQ multiplex PCR; the TCRdb copy retains only in-frame clones and omits some. This table holds about 250,000 clones, 50% to 75% found once. The sample in question was CD4+ T cells sorted from blood, obtained at week 52, from a patient treated with tofacitinib. The receptor set was obtained from a human donor with alopecia areata. CDR3s include the opening cysteine and the closing phenylalanine or tryptophan. Size values are once, few and many counts, or a class for expanded clones, and some rows have none.

v_call	clone_size	j_call	cdr3_aa
TRBV4-1	.	TRBJ1-5	CASSHADRRDQPQHF
TRBV14	.	TRBJ2-5	CASSLERRFQGTQYF
TRBV20-1	.	TRBJ2-7	CSAGAEQYF
TRBV2	.	TRBJ1-1	CASSERVMNTEAFF
TRBV4-2	few	TRBJ2-7	CASSHLLGGNTEQYF
TRBV7-2	.	TRBJ2-1	CASSSRFNEQFF
TRBV10-3	.	TRBJ2-5	CAISTYIEETQYF
TRBV6-5	few	TRBJ2-7	CASSYSPAPPGEQYF
TRBV5-1	few	TRBJ2-7	CASSHRHEQYF
TRBV30	.	TRBJ2-3	CAWSTVSTDTQYF
TRBV9	.	TRBJ1-2	CASSETTGNYGYTF
TRBV6-6	.	TRBJ2-3	CASSGGLSTDTQYF
TRBV5-1	once	TRBJ2-1	CASSFQGNNEQFF
TRBV4-1	.	TRBJ2-1	CASSPLPLYNEQFF
TRBV6-6	.	TRBJ1-1	CASSYTGWNTEAFF
TRBV11-2	once	TRBJ1-4	CASKIRRGRNEKLFF
TRBV25-1	.	TRBJ1-6	CASRGGLLVLGNSPLHF
TRBV29-1	few	TRBJ2-1	CSANRLNYYNEQFF
TRBV30	.	TRBJ1-1	CAWAESRILIF
TRBV4-1	.	TRBJ2-4	CASSQEGLVDNIQYF
TRBV30	once	TRBJ1-2	CAWNEGRSFYGYTF
TRBV7-2	.	TRBJ1-5	CASSWRQGNQPQHF
TRBV5-1	once	TRBJ2-5	CASSLFGGQETQYF
TRBV5-1	once	TRBJ1-2	CASSVDSLFNYGYTF
TRBV13	.	TRBJ1-6	CASSLKGGNSPLHF
TRBV30	few	TRBJ1-5	CAWSFPNQPQHF
TRBV4-1	many	TRBJ2-7	CASSPGLVGGEQYF
TRBV30	.	TRBJ1-5	CAWSVFSHSPRQPQHF
TRBV5-1	.	TRBJ2-1	CASSLLAYNEQFF
TRBV5-6	few	TRBJ2-2	CASSRRATDRYTGELFF
TRBV23-1	.	TRBJ1-5	CASSQYGGAGQPQHF